This T cell receptor (beta chain) was recovered during a study of tumor-infiltrating lymphocytes in primary liver carcinoma. The roughly 20-34 mg bulk tissue piece was not sorted before simultaneous RNA and DNA extraction. Starting material of roughly 0.45 ug total RNA yielded TCR beta cDNA via a constant-region primer. Amplification in three nested multiplex PCR rounds with slightly modified ARM-PCR gave rise to TCR beta libraries. MiXCR was run by TCRdb on the multiplex PCR reads, yielding one entry per CDR3 protein. The top ten clones hold about a fifth of a sample with 110,000 or so distinct CDR3 sequences, roughly 80% of them seen once. Source material: liver tumor tissue from sampling region 3. The subset denotes: tumor region T3, left-lateral pole. This receptor was identified in a man in his forties with primary liver carcinoma and hepatitis B virus infection.

The CDR3 DNA sequence: TGTGCCAGCAGCCTCGATAGCGGGAGCGGGACCCAAAACATTCAGTACTTC. Amino acid sequence: CASSLDSGSGTQNIQYF. The chain has TRBV11-3 and TRBJ2-4; TRBD2 aligns across 9 bases. V lost 5 bases, J lost 5 bases, and 13 bases stayed unmatched. Germline V CDR1 and CDR2: SGHNT, YENEEA. The CDR3 has 17 amino acids.